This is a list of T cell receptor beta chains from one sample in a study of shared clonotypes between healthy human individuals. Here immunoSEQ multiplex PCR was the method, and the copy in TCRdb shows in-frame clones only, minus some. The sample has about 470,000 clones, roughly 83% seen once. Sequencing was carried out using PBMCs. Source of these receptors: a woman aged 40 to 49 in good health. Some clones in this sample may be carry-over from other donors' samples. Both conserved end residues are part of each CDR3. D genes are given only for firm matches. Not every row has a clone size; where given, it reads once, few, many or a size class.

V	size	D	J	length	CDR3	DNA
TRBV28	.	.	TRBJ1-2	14	CASSLWAANYGYTF	TGTGCCAGCAGTTTATGGGCGGCTAACTATGGCTACACCTTC
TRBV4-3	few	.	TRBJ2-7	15	CASSQGGFGGYEQYF	TGCGCCAGCAGCCAAGGGGGCTTCGGGGGCTACGAGCAGTACTTC
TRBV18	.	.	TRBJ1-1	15	CASSPLSGANTEAFF	TGTGCCAGCTCACCCCTGTCGGGGGCGAACACTGAAGCTTTCTTT
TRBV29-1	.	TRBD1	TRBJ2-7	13	CSVGDRVRSGQYF	TGCAGCGTTGGGGACAGGGTAAGGAGCGGGCAGTACTTC
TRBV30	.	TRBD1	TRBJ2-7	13	CAWRDRGTYEQYF	TGTGCCTGGAGGGACAGGGGTACCTACGAGCAGTACTTC
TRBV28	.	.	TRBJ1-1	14	CASSLWVEGTEAFF	TGTGCCAGCAGTTTATGGGTGGAGGGCACTGAAGCTTTCTTT
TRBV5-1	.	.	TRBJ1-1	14	CASSLEPENTEAFF	TGCGCCAGCAGCTTGGAACCGGAGAACACTGAAGCTTTCTTT
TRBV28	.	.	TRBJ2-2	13	CASSGPDTGELFF	TGTGCCAGCAGTGGTCCGGACACCGGGGAGCTGTTTTTT
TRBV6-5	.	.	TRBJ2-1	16	CASSYGTAGWGNEQFF	TGTGCCAGCAGTTACGGGACGGCAGGGTGGGGCAATGAGCAGTTCTTC
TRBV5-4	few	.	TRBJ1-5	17	CASSDGPRVNSNQPQHF	TGTGCCAGCAGCGATGGACCGAGAGTTAATAGCAATCAGCCCCAGCATTTT
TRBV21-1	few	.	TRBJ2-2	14	CASSRESSTGELFF	TGTGCCAGCAGCAGAGAGAGTAGCACCGGGGAGCTGTTTTTT
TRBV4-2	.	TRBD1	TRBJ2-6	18	CASSQGDRFHSGANVLTF	TGTGCCAGCAGCCAGGGGGACAGATTCCACTCTGGGGCCAACGTCCTGACTTTC
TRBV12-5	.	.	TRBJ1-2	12	CASGPGAYGYTF	TGTGCTAGTGGTCCAGGGGCCTATGGCTACACCTTC
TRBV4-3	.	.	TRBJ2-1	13	CASSQDLRDEQFF	TGCGCCAGCAGCCAAGATCTCCGGGATGAGCAGTTCTTC
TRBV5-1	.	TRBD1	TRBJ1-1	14	CASSLAGGTAEAFF	TGCGCCAGCAGCTTGGCAGGGGGAACGGCTGAAGCTTTCTTT
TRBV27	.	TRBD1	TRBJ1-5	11	CASSFRQGPPF	TGTGCCAGCAGTTTCCGACAGGGTCCCCCTTTT
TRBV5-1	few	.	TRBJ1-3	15	CASSLGGNVGNTIYF	TGCGCCAGCAGCTTGGGAGGCAACGTTGGAAACACCATATATTTT
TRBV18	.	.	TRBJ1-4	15	CASSPSPPGNEKLFF	TGTGCCAGCTCACCATCCCCCCCGGGGAATGAAAAACTGTTTTTT
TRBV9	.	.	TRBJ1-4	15	CASSVGGAGNEKLFF	TGTGCCAGCAGCGTAGGGGGCGCGGGGAATGAAAAACTGTTTTTT
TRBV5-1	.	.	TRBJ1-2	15	CASSLRGDNNYGYTF	TGCGCCAGCAGCTTGAGGGGGGACAATAACTATGGCTACACCTTC
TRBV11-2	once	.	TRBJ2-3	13	CASSLDSTDTQYF	TGTGCCAGCAGCTTAGACAGCACAGATACGCAGTATTTT
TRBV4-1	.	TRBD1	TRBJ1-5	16	CASSLRDRGRGQPQHF	TGCGCCAGCAGCCTCCGGGACAGGGGGCGCGGACAGCCCCAGCATTTT
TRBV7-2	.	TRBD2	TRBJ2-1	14	CASKAGGSYNEQFF	TGTGCCAGCAAGGCGGGAGGATCCTACAATGAGCAGTTCTTC
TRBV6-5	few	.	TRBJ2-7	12	CASSYRGSEQYF	TGTGCCAGCAGTTATCGGGGGAGCGAGCAGTACTTC
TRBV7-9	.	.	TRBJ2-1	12	CASSRTGLEQFF	TGTGCCAGCAGCCGCACAGGTCTTGAGCAGTTCTTC
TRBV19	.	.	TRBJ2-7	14	CASIPSAGPYEQYF	TGTGCCAGTATCCCCTCTGCGGGGCCGTACGAGCAGTACTTC
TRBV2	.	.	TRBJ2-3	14	CATQGRGSTDTQYF	TGTGCCACACAAGGGCGGGGATCAACAGATACGCAGTATTTT
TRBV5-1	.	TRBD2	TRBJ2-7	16	CASSYHGTSGTYEQYF	TGCGCCAGCAGCTACCACGGGACTAGCGGGACGTACGAGCAGTACTTC
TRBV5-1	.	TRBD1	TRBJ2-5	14	CASSFSQGGETQYF	TGCGCCAGCAGCTTCTCACAGGGGGGAGAGACCCAGTACTTC
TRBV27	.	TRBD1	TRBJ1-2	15	CASSFGDRGHGGYTF	TGTGCCAGCAGCTTTGGGGACAGGGGGCACGGTGGCTACACCTTC
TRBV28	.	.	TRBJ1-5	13	CASRGSGNQPQHF	TGTGCCAGCAGAGGGTCAGGCAATCAGCCCCAGCATTTT
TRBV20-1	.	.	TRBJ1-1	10	CSAMGWGAFF	TGCAGTGCTATGGGGTGGGGAGCTTTCTTT
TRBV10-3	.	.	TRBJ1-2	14	CAISESNGFRGYTF	TGTGCCATCAGTGAGTCCAACGGATTTCGGGGCTACACCTTC
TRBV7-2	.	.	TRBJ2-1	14	CASSFDRGVDEQFF	TGTGCCAGCAGCTTCGACAGAGGGGTTGATGAGCAGTTCTTC
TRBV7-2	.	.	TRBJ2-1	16	CASAYRGMSSYNEQFF	TGTGCCAGCGCTTATAGGGGAATGAGCTCCTACAATGAGCAGTTCTTC
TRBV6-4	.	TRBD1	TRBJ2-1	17	CASSDSKVGTAYNEQFF	TGTGCCAGCAGTGACTCGAAGGTGGGGACAGCCTACAATGAGCAGTTCTTC
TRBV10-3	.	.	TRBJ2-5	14	CAISEVDGSKTQYF	TGTGCCATCAGTGAAGTAGACGGATCGAAGACCCAGTACTTC
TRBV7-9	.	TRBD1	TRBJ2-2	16	CASTMGQDPDTGELFF	TGTGCCAGCACAATGGGACAGGACCCCGACACCGGGGAGCTGTTTTTT
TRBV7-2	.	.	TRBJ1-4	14	CASSSGPTNEKLFF	TGTGCCAGCAGCTCCGGGCCAACTAATGAAAAACTGTTTTTT
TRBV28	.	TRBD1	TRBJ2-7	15	CASSINPGQGYEQYF	TGTGCCAGCAGTATCAATCCGGGACAGGGCTACGAGCAGTACTTC
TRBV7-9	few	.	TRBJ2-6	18	CASSLSQGRDSGANVLTF	TGTGCCAGCAGCTTATCGCAGGGAAGGGACTCTGGGGCCAACGTCCTGACTTTC
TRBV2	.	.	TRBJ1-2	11	CASSEGPGYTF	TGTGCCAGCAGTGAAGGCCCGGGCTACACCTTC